This paragraph reports one T cell receptor (beta chain). The data are from a study of T cells expressing NK-cell markers. Germline V gene data show CDR1 as MNHEY and CDR2 as SMNVEV (reference sequence). The CDR3 covers 14 residues. With the 5' RACE reads reprocessed, TCRdb shows one record per CDR3 protein and no DNA. The repertoire table contains about 30,000 distinct CDR3 sequences. The origin of this receptor is a woman between 18 and 69 years old in good health. V gene TRBV27 combines with J gene TRBJ2-7. The material sequenced was blood T cells: a sorted CD56 or NKG2C T cell subset, CD4+ or CD8+ T cells, or bulk PBMC T cells (not recorded which). The CDR3 spells CASSFIGASYEQYF.